This T cell receptor (beta chain) was documented in a study of Ad26.COV2.S vaccination and SARS-CoV-2 variants. Overall study: Enrolled in COV1001, the donor was in the Ad26.COV2.S trial arm, which received the vaccine.

Specified treatment: some 20 received Ad26.COV2.S at low or high dose, single or two shots; about 5 received placebo; per-sample allocation not given. The investigators took samples on day 63 after the first vaccine or placebo injection. V shed 5 bases, J shed 3 bases, and the junction held 19 bases outside the gene matches. CDR3 length equals 19 residues. Germline assignment: CDR1 SGHAT and CDR2 FQNNGV. TCRdb's table, derived via immunoSEQ multiplex PCR, lists solely in-frame clones and lacks some. The table has about 440,000 clones, less than 95% seen once. The TCR originated in a person aged 18-65 years who received the Ad26.COV2.S COVID-19 vaccine or a placebo. This chain connects TRBV11-2 to TRBJ2-3, with 8 nucleotides matching TRBD1. The sample in question was peripheral blood, obtained in a trial of Ad26.COV2.S vaccine versus placebo. CDR3 sequence: CASSQRVGTGTRRTDTQYF. The CDR3 coding sequence is TGTGCCAGCAGCCAACGGGTAGGGACAGGAACTCGACGTACAGATACGCAGTATTTT.